This TCR beta chain was found in a study of blood T cell repertoires in COVID-19. Study information: The United States, Italy and Spain were the sources of the acute and convalescent COVID-19 samples. T cells, B-cell-depleted T cells, or PBMCs provided the cDNA or gDNA that served as material.

Germline CDR1 and CDR2: LNHNV and YYDKDF (reference sequence). The V segment lost 1 base and the J segment 4 bases; nucleotides outside the gene matches: 3. The CDR3 extends over 15 amino acids. How the authors handled the data: Nucleated cell counts were estimated from reference gene primer amplification. Generated by immunoSEQ multiplex PCR, the TCRdb table keeps only in-frame clones and is missing some. V and J calls and clone size are those listed in that table; D and trimming were worked out from the DNA. The table has about 160,000 clones, around 93% seen once. A Seattle source enrolled patients during active infection and followed them longitudinally.

The rearrangement uses TRBV15 and TRBJ2-1; 8 bases align to TRBD2. Sequenced: peripheral blood. The sequence was obtained from a man aged 25-40 years with COVID-19, enrolled during active disease. The DNA for the CDR3 is TGTGCCACCAGCAGAGTTCCGGGAGGGTACAATGAGCAGTTCTTC. Protein sequence: CATSRVPGGYNEQFF. The full variable domain, its missing parts supplied by reference TRBV15 and TRBJ2-1, is DAMVIQNPRYQVTQFGKPVTLSCSQTLNHNVMYWYQQKSSQAPKLLFHYYDKDFNNEADTPDNFQSRRPNTSFCFLDIRSPGLGDTAMYLCATSRVPGGYNEQFFGPGTRLTVL.